The entry that follows covers one T cell receptor beta chain sequence. Clones were sequenced by immunoSEQ multiplex PCR, and TCRdb holds only the in-frame ones, with some missing. The table has some 250,000 clones, roughly nine tenths seen once. Participants had their cohort set by participant-reported clinical history. This specimen comes from a study of blood T cell repertoires in COVID-19. The overall study: Acute and convalescent COVID-19 samples came from the United States, Italy and Spain. PBMCs, B-cell-depleted T cells, or T cells provided the cDNA or gDNA that made up the material.

Germline loops: CDR1 GTSNPN, CDR2 SVGIG (reference sequence). This CDR3 comprises 13 residues. The ends were cut back, 4 bases at V and 3 bases at J, with 12 bases in the middle. Material: PBMCs or T cells enriched from blood (not recorded which). This chain connects TRBV30 to TRBJ1-1; TRBD1 is a possible D gene (6 bases). The origin of this receptor is a human donor in a cohort exposed to, infected with or recovered from COVID-19 (not recorded which). The donor label of this sample is uncertain. The DNA for the CDR3 is TGTGCCTGGACTCCCCAGGGGTACACTGAAGCTTTCTTT. The encoded protein is CAWTPQGYTEAFF. Supplemented by reference TRBV30 and TRBJ1-1, the full variable domain reads SQTIHQWPATLVQPVGSPLSLECTVEGTSNPNLYWYRQAAGRGLQLLFYSVGIGQISSEVPQNLSASRPQDRQFILSSKKLLLSDSGFYLCAWTPQGYTEAFFGQGTRLTVV.